This is a list of T cell receptor beta chains from one sample in a study of PD-1 blockade in classical Hodgkin lymphoma. TCRdb's table, derived via immunoSEQ multiplex PCR, lists solely in-frame clones and lacks some. The sample yields 95,000 to 120,000 clones, 89% seen once. This specimen consisted of peripheral blood mononuclear cells (PBMCs), obtained before the second cycle of nivolumab. The receptor set was obtained from a human donor with classical Hodgkin lymphoma. The CDR3 runs from the conserved cysteine through the conserved F or W. The D gene is left open where the match is weak. Some rows have no size entry. The others give once, few or many, or a class for an expanded clone.

TRBV15	TRBJ2-2	.	.	CATRAEGLAGELFF	TGTGCCACCCGGGCGGAGGGCCTCGCCGGGGAGCTGTTTTTT
TRBV4-3	TRBJ2-2	TRBD1	.	CASSLGTGRTGELFF	TGCGCCAGCAGCCTCGGGACAGGGCGAACCGGGGAGCTGTTTTTT
TRBV11-2	TRBJ1-2	.	.	CASSFLWGWNGYTF	.
TRBV15	TRBJ2-5	.	.	CATSREDLGGPSIQETQYF	TGTGCCACCAGCAGAGAAGATTTAGGGGGGCCTAGCATTCAAGAGACCCAGTACTTC
TRBV19	TRBJ2-1	TRBD2	.	CASSSDSRTSGVSYNEQFF	TGTGCCAGTAGTTCGGACAGCAGGACTAGCGGGGTCTCCTACAATGAGCAGTTCTTC
TRBV4-3	TRBJ1-3	TRBD1	.	CASSQDWTGSSGNTIYF	TGCGCCAGCAGCCAAGATTGGACAGGGAGCTCTGGAAACACCATATATTTT
TRBV5-6	TRBJ2-7	TRBD1	.	CASRRYPGQLYEQYF	TGTGCCAGCAGGCGGTACCCGGGACAGCTATACGAGCAGTACTTC
TRBV30	TRBJ2-1	TRBD2	.	CAWTGTSGTYNEQFF	TGTGCCTGGACCGGGACTAGCGGCACCTACAATGAGCAGTTCTTC
TRBV10-3	TRBJ2-7	.	.	CAISEGRRSTYEQYF	TGTGCCATCAGTGAGGGCAGGAGATCGACCTACGAGCAGTACTTC
TRBV7-9	TRBJ2-6	.	.	CASNSGANVLTF	TGTGCCAGCAACTCTGGGGCCAACGTCCTGACTTTC
TRBV19	TRBJ2-7	TRBD2	.	CASTPSPTSGVGEQYF	TGTGCCAGTACCCCCTCCCCGACTAGCGGGGTGGGCGAGCAGTACTTC
TRBV19	TRBJ1-1	TRBD1	.	CASSWGQGNTEAFF	TGTGCCAGTAGTTGGGGACAGGGGAACACTGAAGCTTTCTTT
TRBV19	TRBJ2-3	TRBD2	.	CASSIDAGATDTQYF	TGTGCCAGTAGTATCGATGCGGGAGCCACAGATACGCAGTATTTT
TRBV18	TRBJ1-4	TRBD1	.	CASSLTGGHEKLFF	TGTGCCAGCTCTCTGACAGGGGGACACGAAAAACTGTTTTTT
TRBV7-9	TRBJ2-7	.	.	CASSGGVGPRNYEQYF	TGTGCCAGCAGCGGTGGAGTGGGACCTCGGAACTACGAGCAGTACTTC
TRBV6-5	TRBJ2-2	TRBD1	.	CASTHPGQGSGELFF	TGTGCCAGCACCCACCCAGGACAGGGGTCGGGGGAGCTGTTTTTT
TRBV5-4	TRBJ2-1	TRBD2	.	CASSTRGVDEQFF	TGTGCCAGCAGCACCCGGGGGGTCGATGAGCAGTTCTTC
TRBV4-1	TRBJ2-1	TRBD2	.	CASSGLAGKKGDEQFF	TGCGCCAGCAGCGGGCTAGCGGGGAAAAAGGGGGATGAGCAGTTCTTC
TRBV6-1	TRBJ2-3	TRBD2	.	CASSERLAGEPDTQYF	TGTGCCAGCAGTGAACGACTAGCGGGAGAACCAGATACGCAGTATTTT
TRBV2	TRBJ2-5	.	.	CASETIGLGETQYF	TGTGCCAGCGAGACTATTGGGTTAGGGGAGACCCAGTACTTC
TRBV21-1	TRBJ1-2	.	once	CASSKGGLGGSHYGYTF	TGTGCCAGCAGCAAAGGAGGTTTGGGGGGTTCTCACTATGGCTACACCTTC
TRBV2	TRBJ2-1	TRBD2	.	CASSEASTSGKVEQFF	TGTGCCAGCAGTGAAGCTTCGACTAGCGGAAAGGTTGAGCAGTTCTTC
TRBV5-1	TRBJ1-5	.	.	CASSLDGAPDQPQHF	TGCGCCAGCAGCTTGGACGGGGCGCCCGATCAGCCCCAGCATTTT
TRBV7-9	TRBJ2-5	TRBD2	.	CASSQEVTSGKAGQETQYF	TGTGCCAGCAGCCAGGAGGTCACTAGCGGGAAGGCGGGACAAGAGACCCAGTACTTC
TRBV29-1	TRBJ2-1	.	.	CSVPWERRYNEQFF	TGCAGCGTTCCGTGGGAGCGGAGATACAATGAGCAGTTCTTC
TRBV29-1	TRBJ2-7	.	.	CSVERGQGVGYEQYF	TGCAGCGTTGAAAGGGGCCAGGGCGTGGGATACGAGCAGTACTTC
TRBV19	TRBJ1-5	.	.	CASSLGIGNQPQHF	TGTGCCAGTAGTTTGGGGATAGGCAATCAGCCCCAGCATTTT